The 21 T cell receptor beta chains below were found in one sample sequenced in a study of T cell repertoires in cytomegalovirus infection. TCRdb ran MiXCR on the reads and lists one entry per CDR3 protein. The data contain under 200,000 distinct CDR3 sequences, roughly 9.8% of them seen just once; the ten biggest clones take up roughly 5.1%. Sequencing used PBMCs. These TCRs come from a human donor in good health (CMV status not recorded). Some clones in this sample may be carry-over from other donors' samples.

The CDR3 spells CAIGSNYGYTF. Here the CDR3 DNA reads TGTGCCATCGGCTCCAACTATGGCTACACCTTC. The chain has TRBV10-3 and TRBJ1-2; unclear D gene. Germline lookup yields CDR1 ENHRY and CDR2 SYGVKD. The CDR3 has 11 amino acids. Trimming left V 8 bases short and J 2 bases short, with 6 bases between.

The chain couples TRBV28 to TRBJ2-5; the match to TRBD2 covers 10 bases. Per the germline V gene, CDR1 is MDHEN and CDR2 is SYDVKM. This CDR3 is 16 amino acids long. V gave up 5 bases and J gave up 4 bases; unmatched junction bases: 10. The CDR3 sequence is CASSTMLAGVRETQYF. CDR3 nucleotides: TGTGCCAGCAGTACAATGCTAGCGGGAGTCCGAGAGACCCAGTACTTC. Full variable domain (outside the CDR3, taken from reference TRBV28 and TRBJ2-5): DVKVTQSSRYLVKRTGEKVFLECVQDMDHENMFWYRQDPGLGLRLIYFSYDVKMKEKGDIPEGYSVSREKKERFSLILESASTNQTSMYLCASSTMLAGVRETQYFGPGTRLLVL.

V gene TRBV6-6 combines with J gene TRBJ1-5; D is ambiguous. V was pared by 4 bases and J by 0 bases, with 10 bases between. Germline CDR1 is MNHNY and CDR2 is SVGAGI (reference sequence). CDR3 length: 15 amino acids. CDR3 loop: CASSLGVNSNQPQHF. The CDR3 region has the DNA TGTGCCAGCAGTTTAGGAGTCAATAGCAATCAGCCCCAGCATTTT.

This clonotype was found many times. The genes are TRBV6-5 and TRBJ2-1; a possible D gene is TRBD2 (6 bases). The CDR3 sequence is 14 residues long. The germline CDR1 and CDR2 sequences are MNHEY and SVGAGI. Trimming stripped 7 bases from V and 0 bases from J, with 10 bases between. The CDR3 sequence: CASKSGFSYNEQFF. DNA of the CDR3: TGTGCCAGCAAAAGCGGGTTCTCCTACAATGAGCAGTTCTTC.

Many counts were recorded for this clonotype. The CDR3 DNA reads TGTGCCAGCAGCCAGGGGCCACCGCTGGGAGCTTTCTTT. This translates into CASSQGPPLGAFF. The chain is built from TRBV7-9 and TRBJ1-1, with a possible D match to TRBD1 (6 bases). Germline V gives CDR1 SEHNR, CDR2 FQNEAQ (reference sequence). This CDR3 contains 13 residues. Trimming shortened V by 5 bases and J by 10 bases, and 17 bases separated the two germline ends.

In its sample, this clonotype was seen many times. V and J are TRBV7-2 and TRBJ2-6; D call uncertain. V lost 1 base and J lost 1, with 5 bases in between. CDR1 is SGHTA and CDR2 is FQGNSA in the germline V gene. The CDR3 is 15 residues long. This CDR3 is CASSLEGSGANVLTF. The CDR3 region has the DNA TGTGCCAGCAGCTTAGAGGGATCTGGGGCCAACGTCCTGACTTTC. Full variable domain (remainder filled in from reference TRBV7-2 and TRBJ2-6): GAGVSQSPSNKVTEKGKDVELRCDPISGHTALYWYRQSLGQGLEFLIYFQGNSAPDKSGLPSDRFSAERTGGSVSTLTIQRTQQEDSAVYLCASSLEGSGANVLTFGAGSRLTVL.

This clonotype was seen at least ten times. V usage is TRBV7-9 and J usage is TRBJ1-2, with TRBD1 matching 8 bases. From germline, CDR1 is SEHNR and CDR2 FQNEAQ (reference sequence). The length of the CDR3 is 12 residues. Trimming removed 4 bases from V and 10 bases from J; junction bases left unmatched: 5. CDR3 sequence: CASSWTGRPYTF. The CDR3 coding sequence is TGTGCCAGCAGCTGGACAGGGAGGCCCTACACCTTC.

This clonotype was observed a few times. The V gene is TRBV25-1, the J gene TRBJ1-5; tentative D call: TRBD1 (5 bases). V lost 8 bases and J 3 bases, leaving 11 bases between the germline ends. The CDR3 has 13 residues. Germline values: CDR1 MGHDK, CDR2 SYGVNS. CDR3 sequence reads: CASRGANNQPQHF. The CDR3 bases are TGTGCCAGCCGCGGGGCCAACAATCAGCCCCAGCATTTT.

The CDR3 loop is CSARGTEGMMSNQPQHF. In nucleotides, the CDR3 is TGCAGTGCTAGAGGAACCGAGGGGATGATGAGCAATCAGCCCCAGCATTTT. V usage is TRBV20-1 and J usage is TRBJ1-5; the D gene is possibly TRBD1 (5 bases). This CDR3 region has 17 residues. Germline values: CDR1 DFQATT, CDR2 SNEGSKA (reference sequence). Trimming removed 1 base at V and 1 base at J, with 17 bases between.

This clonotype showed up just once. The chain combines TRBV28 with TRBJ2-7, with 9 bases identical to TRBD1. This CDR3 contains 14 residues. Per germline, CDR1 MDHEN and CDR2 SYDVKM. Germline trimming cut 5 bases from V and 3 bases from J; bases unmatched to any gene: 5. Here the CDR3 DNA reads TGTGCCAGCAGTCCCGGGGGACAGGGCTACGAGCAGTACTTC. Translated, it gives CASSPGGQGYEQYF. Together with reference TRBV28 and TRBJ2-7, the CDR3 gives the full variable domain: DVKVTQSSRYLVKRTGEKVFLECVQDMDHENMFWYRQDPGLGLRLIYFSYDVKMKEKGDIPEGYSVSREKKERFSLILESASTNQTSMYLCASSPGGQGYEQYFGPGTRLTVT.

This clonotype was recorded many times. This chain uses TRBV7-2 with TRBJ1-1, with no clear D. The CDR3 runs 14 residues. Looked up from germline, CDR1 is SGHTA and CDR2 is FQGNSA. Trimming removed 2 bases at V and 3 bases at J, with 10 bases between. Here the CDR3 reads CASSLMAVDTEAFF. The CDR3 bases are TGTGCCAGCAGCTTAATGGCAGTCGACACTGAAGCTTTCTTT.

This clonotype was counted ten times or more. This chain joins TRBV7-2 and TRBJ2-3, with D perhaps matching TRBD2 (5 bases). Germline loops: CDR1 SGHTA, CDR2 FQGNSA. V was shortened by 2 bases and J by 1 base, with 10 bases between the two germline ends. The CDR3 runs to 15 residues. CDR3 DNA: TGTGCCAGCAGCTTACATCGGGGTCGCACAGATACGCAGTATTTT. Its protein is CASSLHRGRTDTQYF. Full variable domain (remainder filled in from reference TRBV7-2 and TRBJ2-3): GAGVSQSPSNKVTEKGKDVELRCDPISGHTALYWYRQSLGQGLEFLIYFQGNSAPDKSGLPSDRFSAERTGGSVSTLTIQRTQQEDSAVYLCASSLHRGRTDTQYFGPGTRLTVL.

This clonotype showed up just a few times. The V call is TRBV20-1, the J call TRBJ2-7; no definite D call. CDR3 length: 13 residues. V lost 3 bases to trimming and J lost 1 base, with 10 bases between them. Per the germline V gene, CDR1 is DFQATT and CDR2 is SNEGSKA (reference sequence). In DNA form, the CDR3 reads TGCAGTGCTAGGTTCCCTACATCCTACGAGCAGTACTTC. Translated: CSARFPTSYEQYF.

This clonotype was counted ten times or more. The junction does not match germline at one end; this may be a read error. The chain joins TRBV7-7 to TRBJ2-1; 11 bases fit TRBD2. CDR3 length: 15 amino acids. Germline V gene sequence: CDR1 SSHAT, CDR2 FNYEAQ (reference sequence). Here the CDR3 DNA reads TGTGCTAGCAGCTTACTAGCGGGAGACAACAATGAGCAGTTCTTC. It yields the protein CASSLLAGDNNEQFF.

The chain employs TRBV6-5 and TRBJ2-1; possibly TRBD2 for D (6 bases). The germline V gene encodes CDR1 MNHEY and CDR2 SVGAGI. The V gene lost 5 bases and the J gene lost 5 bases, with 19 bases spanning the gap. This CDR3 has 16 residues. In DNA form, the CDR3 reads TGTGCCAGCAGTCCCCCCCGGCTAGCGCCCGACAATGAGCAGTTCTTC. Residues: CASSPPRLAPDNEQFF.

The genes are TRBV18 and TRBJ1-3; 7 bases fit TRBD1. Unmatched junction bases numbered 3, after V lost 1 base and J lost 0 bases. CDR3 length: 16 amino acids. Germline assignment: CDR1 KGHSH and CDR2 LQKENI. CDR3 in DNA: TGTGCCAGCTCACCACTCGGGACAGACTCTGGAAACACCATATATTTT. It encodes CASSPLGTDSGNTIYF.

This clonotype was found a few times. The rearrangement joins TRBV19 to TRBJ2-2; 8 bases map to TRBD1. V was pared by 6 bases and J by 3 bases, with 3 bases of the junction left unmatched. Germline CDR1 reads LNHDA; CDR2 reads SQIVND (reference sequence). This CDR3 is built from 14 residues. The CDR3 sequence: CASRAGGYTGELFF. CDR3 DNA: TGTGCCAGTAGGGCAGGGGGCTACACCGGGGAGCTGTTTTTT.

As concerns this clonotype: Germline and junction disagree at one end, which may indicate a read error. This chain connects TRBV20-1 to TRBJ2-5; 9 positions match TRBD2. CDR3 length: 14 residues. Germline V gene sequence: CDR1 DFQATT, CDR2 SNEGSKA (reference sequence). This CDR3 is CSASGLAGQEIQYF. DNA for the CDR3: TGCAGTGCTAGTGGTCTAGCGGGGCAAGAGATCCAGTACTTC.

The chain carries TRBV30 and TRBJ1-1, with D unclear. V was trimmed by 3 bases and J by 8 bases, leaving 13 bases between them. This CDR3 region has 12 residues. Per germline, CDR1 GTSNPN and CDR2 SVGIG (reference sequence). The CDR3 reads CAWSHGRKEAFF. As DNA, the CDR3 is TGTGCCTGGAGCCACGGACGAAAAGAAGCTTTCTTT.

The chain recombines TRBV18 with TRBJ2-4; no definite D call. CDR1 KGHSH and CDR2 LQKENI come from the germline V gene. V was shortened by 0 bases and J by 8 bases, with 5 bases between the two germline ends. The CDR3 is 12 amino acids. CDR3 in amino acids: CASSPPGDIQYF. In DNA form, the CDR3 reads TGTGCCAGCTCACCACCGGGCGACATTCAGTACTTC.

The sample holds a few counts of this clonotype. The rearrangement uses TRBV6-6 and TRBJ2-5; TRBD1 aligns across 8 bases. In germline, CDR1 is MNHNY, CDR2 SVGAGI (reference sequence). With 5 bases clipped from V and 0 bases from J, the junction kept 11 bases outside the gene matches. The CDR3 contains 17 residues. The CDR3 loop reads CASSLRAGGSHQETQYF. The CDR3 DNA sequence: TGTGCCAGCAGTCTGCGGGCAGGGGGCTCCCACCAAGAGACCCAGTACTTC.